The 22 T cell receptor beta chains below come from one sample, sequenced in a study of cytomegalovirus exposure and HLA in healthy donors. Primers for the PCR totalled 60 Vbeta and 13 Jbeta. Sequencing used immunoSEQ multiplex PCR; TCRdb keeps in-frame clones, though not all of them. The sample features about 160,000 clones, with 1.5% to 2% in its top ten. The specimen sequenced was PBMCs. These receptors originate from a woman aged 50 to 60 in good health and CMV-seronegative.

The chain couples TRBV5-4 to TRBJ1-1; no clear D. The CDR3 covers 13 residues. V lost 4 bases to trimming and J lost 7 bases, with 14 bases between them. CDR1 and CDR2 from the germline V gene are SGHNT and YYREEE (reference sequence). DNA for the CDR3: TGTGCCAGCAGCCCTAAGGCCGGGTATGAAGCTTTCTTT. Translation gives CASSPKAGYEAFF.

The chain couples TRBV10-3 to TRBJ2-2; no clear D. The CDR3 covers 12 residues. Germline V lookup: CDR1 ENHRY, CDR2 SYGVKD. Trimming took off 3 bases at V and 6 bases at J, with 5 bases between the two ends. The DNA for the CDR3 is TGTGCCATCAGTGAACTGCCCGGGGAGCTGTTTTTT. Translated: CAISELPGELFF.

The rearrangement links TRBV5-6 to TRBJ1-2; perhaps TRBD1 as D (6 bases). Germline lookup yields CDR1 SGHDT and CDR2 YYEEEE. This CDR3 has 15 amino acids. The V gene lost 3 bases and the J gene lost 4 bases, with 16 bases spanning the gap. The CDR3 protein is CASSWGTPASYGYTF. CDR3 coding DNA: TGTGCCAGCAGCTGGGGGACACCCGCAAGCTATGGCTACACCTTC.

This sequence joins TRBV9 and TRBJ2-1, with D perhaps TRBD2 (6 bases). Deletions cut 5 bases from V and 4 bases from J, with 16 bases between. This CDR3 comprises 15 residues. Germline V gene data show CDR1 as SGDLS and CDR2 as YYNGEE. CDR3 sequence reads: CASSDVGGNYNEQFF. The CDR3 DNA sequence: TGTGCCAGCAGTGACGTCGGGGGTAATTACAATGAGCAGTTCTTC.

V usage is TRBV5-1 and J usage is TRBJ2-5; no definite D call. Germline V lookup: CDR1 SGHRS, CDR2 YFSETQ. This CDR3 is built from 12 residues. Trimming cost V 5 bases and J 5 bases, with 10 bases left between them. CDR3 sequence: CASRFGSETQYF. CDR3 sequence (DNA): TGCGCCAGCAGGTTCGGGTCGGAGACCCAGTACTTC.

The chain is built from TRBV5-5 and TRBJ1-4, with D uncertain. The CDR3 totals 15 residues. Looked up from germline, CDR1 is SGHKS and CDR2 is YYEKEE (reference sequence). V was pared by 4 bases and J by 11 bases, with 21 bases between. The DNA of the CDR3 is TGTGCCAGCAGCCCTGGGCAGCCAACAACTTGGAAACTGTTTTTT. Protein: CASSPGQPTTWKLFF.

V and J are TRBV5-4 and TRBJ2-5, with D unclear. The CDR3 has 14 residues. V was clipped by 0 bases and J by 1 base, with 7 bases between them. Germline V lookup: CDR1 SGHNT, CDR2 YYREEE (reference sequence). Here the CDR3 DNA reads TGTGCCAGCAGCTTGGAGAGAGTCCAAGAGACCCAGTACTTC. Residues: CASSLERVQETQYF.

V usage is TRBV18 and J usage is TRBJ2-3; D is unclear. Trimming removed 4 bases from V and 2 bases from J, with 13 bases in between. Germline assignment: CDR1 KGHSH and CDR2 LQKENI. This CDR3 has 15 amino acids. CDR3 region: CASSRRGRDTDTQYF. CDR3 sequence (DNA): TGTGCCAGCTCACGTCGCGGCCGAGACACAGATACGCAGTATTTT.

The chain joins TRBV5-1 to TRBJ1-2; tentative D call: TRBD1 (5 bases). V dropped 0 bases and J dropped 8 bases, with 26 bases sitting between them. There are 18 residues in the CDR3. CDR1 SGHRS and CDR2 YFSETQ come from the germline V gene. The CDR3, as DNA: TGCGCCAGCAGCTTGGAGGCAGGGCTAAGTCTGAGCTATGGCGGCTACACCTTC. Its protein is CASSLEAGLSLSYGGYTF.

The chain is built from TRBV30 and TRBJ1-1; D gene unclear. Germline CDR1 reads GTSNPN; CDR2 reads SVGIG (reference sequence). This CDR3 contains 13 residues. Trimming cost V 2 bases and J 0 bases, with 7 bases left between them. CDR3: CAWSSQMNTEAFF. In DNA, the CDR3 is TGTGCCTGGAGTTCACAAATGAACACTGAAGCTTTCTTT.

CDR3: CASSLGWSYGYTF. CDR3 nucleotide sequence: TGCGCCAGCAGCTTGGGCTGGAGCTATGGCTACACCTTC. The chain couples TRBV5-1 to TRBJ1-2; the D is unclear. The CDR3 covers 13 residues. Per germline, CDR1 SGHRS and CDR2 YFSETQ. Trimming stripped 0 bases from V and 4 bases from J, with 7 bases between.

The chain combines TRBV5-8 with TRBJ1-1; TRBD1 is a possible D gene (6 bases). V lost 5 bases and J 5 bases, leaving 19 bases between the germline ends. CDR3 size: 15 residues. CDR1 SGHTS and CDR2 YDEGEE come from the germline V gene. In DNA form, the CDR3 reads TGTGCCAGCAGGGCCAGGGGAGGGAGGGCGACTGAAGCTTTCTTT. Translating gives CASRARGGRATEAFF.

The rearrangement links TRBV18 to TRBJ1-4, with 8 bases matching TRBD1. This CDR3 has 15 residues. The junction had 7 bases not matched to a gene; V was cut back by 4 bases and J by 6 bases. From germline, CDR1 is KGHSH and CDR2 LQKENI. The CDR3, as DNA: TGTGCCAGCTCACGAGGACAGGGTCTTTATGAAAAACTGTTTTTT. Its translation: CASSRGQGLYEKLFF.

The rearrangement links TRBV7-3 to TRBJ2-7; 8 bases are a match to TRBD2. J was trimmed by 7 bases and V by 3 bases; bases with no gene match: 8. The CDR3 totals 14 residues. CDR1 and CDR2 from the germline V gene are SGHTA and FQGTGA. DNA of the CDR3: TGTGCCAGCAGCTTGGGAGCGGGAGTAGGGGAGCAGTACTTC. The encoded protein is CASSLGAGVGEQYF.

J is TRBJ2-2 and V is TRBV9; no firm D call. V was trimmed by 5 bases and J by 0 bases, leaving 8 bases between them. The germline V gene encodes CDR1 SGDLS and CDR2 YYNGEE. This CDR3 contains 14 residues. CDR3 bases: TGTGCCAGCAGTACCACAACGAACACCGGGGAGCTGTTTTTT. Its protein is CASSTTTNTGELFF.

The chain links TRBV4-1 to TRBJ2-3, with TRBD2 matching 8 bases. V trimming: 0 bases; J trimming: 0 bases; junction bases outside the gene matches: 14. The CDR3 totals 20 residues. Germline CDR1 MGHRA, CDR2 YSYEKL. CDR3 sequence: CASSQDYPGGPFFSTDTQYF. The CDR3 DNA reads TGCGCCAGCAGCCAAGACTATCCGGGGGGGCCGTTCTTTAGCACAGATACGCAGTATTTT.

The rearrangement links TRBV7-6 to TRBJ2-1, with TRBD2 identical over 14 bases. Germline V CDR1 and CDR2: SGHVS, FNYEAQ. V shed 5 bases and J 7 bases; nucleotides not matched to a gene: 10. This CDR3 is 17 amino acids long. The CDR3 here is CASSISTGTSGRNEQFF. CDR3 bases: TGTGCCAGCAGCATAAGTACCGGGACTAGCGGGAGAAATGAGCAGTTCTTC.

This sequence joins TRBV6-5 and TRBJ2-1; no firm D call. Germline values: CDR1 MNHEY, CDR2 SVGAGI. The CDR3 loop spans 13 amino acids. Deletions cut 6 bases from V and 1 base from J, with 7 bases between. CDR3 nucleotides: TGTGCCAGCAGACCCGCGTCCTACAATGAGCAGTTCTTC. This gives the protein CASRPASYNEQFF.

V and J are TRBV30 and TRBJ2-7; 7 nucleotides line up with TRBD2. The CDR3 is 13 residues long. V dropped 0 bases and J dropped 7; count of bases not matched to a gene: 6. Per germline, CDR1 GTSNPN and CDR2 SVGIG (reference sequence). The CDR3 loop reads CAWSVTSAREQYF. The CDR3 nucleotides read TGTGCCTGGAGTGTTACTAGCGCCAGGGAGCAGTACTTC.

The V gene is TRBV27, the J gene TRBJ1-1, with unresolved D. Germline V gene data show CDR1 as MNHEY and CDR2 as SMNVEV (reference sequence). Deletions cut 6 bases from V and 5 bases from J, with 10 bases between. This CDR3 contains 12 residues. The CDR3 here is CASSRRETEAFF. The CDR3 region has the DNA TGTGCCAGCAGCCGCCGAGAGACTGAAGCTTTCTTT.

Here the CDR3 DNA reads TGTGCCAGCAGTTACGGTGGACTAGCGAGATACAATGAGCAGTTCTTC. This codes for CASSYGGLARYNEQFF. The chain links TRBV6-6 to TRBJ2-1; 9 nucleotides match TRBD2. The CDR3 spans 16 residues. Trimming at V came to 2 bases and at J to 4 bases, leaving 6 bases not matched to a gene. CDR1 is MNHNY and CDR2 is SVGAGI in the germline V gene (reference sequence).

The J gene is TRBJ2-7, the V gene TRBV14; 8 bases fit TRBD2. Unmatched junction bases numbered 10, after V lost 2 bases and J lost 10 bases. CDR3 length equals 14 residues. Per the germline V gene, CDR1 is SGHDN and CDR2 is FVKESK. In DNA form, the CDR3 reads TGTGCCAGCAGCCAAATGAGCGGGAGCCTCCCCCAGTACTTC. It specifies CASSQMSGSLPQYF.